These 10 T cell receptor beta chains were all obtained from the same sample, sequenced in a study of blood T cell repertoires in COVID-19. Assay used: immunoSEQ multiplex PCR; TCRdb lists only in-frame clones, some missing. Of approximately 80,000 clones in the sample, 60% to 85% were seen once. The sample taken for sequencing was peripheral blood. These receptors came from a human donor in a cohort sampled during active COVID-19.

This clone appeared a single time. One end of the junction is discordant with germline, which a read error may explain. V is TRBV7-7 and J is TRBJ2-5; tentatively, D is TRBD2 (6 bases). CDR3 size: 14 residues. The germline CDR1 and CDR2 sequences are SSHAT and FNYEAQ (reference sequence). CDR3 sequence: CASSLAGSGQTQYF. DNA of the CDR3: TGTGCTAGCAGCTTGGCCGGGAGCGGACAGACCCAGTACTTC.

The chain links TRBV7-6 to TRBJ1-1, with TRBD1 as a possible D gene (5 bases). The CDR3 extends over 16 amino acids. Germline CDR1 is SGHVS and CDR2 is FNYEAQ. The V end was cut by 6 bases, the J end by 5 bases, with 22 bases between. CDR3 region: CASRPPIPRGGTEAFF. The CDR3 DNA follows: TGTGCCAGCAGGCCGCCCATTCCTAGGGGTGGGACTGAAGCTTTCTTT. The whole variable domain, remainder taken from reference TRBV7-6 and TRBJ1-1, is GAGVSQSPRYKVTKRGQDVALRCDPISGHVSLYWYRQALGQGPEFLTYFNYEAQQDKSGLPNDRFSAERPEGSISTLTIQRTEQRDSAMYRCASRPPIPRGGTEAFFGQGTRLTVV.

The table lists this clone with a count of one. The rearrangement joins TRBV30 to TRBJ1-4; no reliable D call. This CDR3 has 12 residues. CDR1 and CDR2 from the germline V gene are GTSNPN and SVGIG (reference sequence). Trimming removed 0 bases at V and 7 bases at J, with 6 bases between. The chain's CDR3 is CAWSVGGEKLFF. The DNA for the CDR3 is TGTGCCTGGAGTGTAGGAGGTGAAAAACTGTTTTTT. Supplemented by reference TRBV30 and TRBJ1-4, the full variable domain reads SQTIHQWPATLVQPVGSPLSLECTVEGTSNPNLYWYRQAAGRGLQLLFYSVGIGQISSEVPQNLSASRPQDRQFILSSKKLLLSDSGFYLCAWSVGGEKLFFGSGTQLSVL.

The J gene is TRBJ2-1, the V gene TRBV4-2, with D tentatively TRBD2 (5 bases). The germline CDR1 and CDR2 sequences are LGHNA and YNFKEQ. V was pared by 4 bases and J by 6 bases, with 25 bases between. CDR3 length: 18 amino acids. The CDR3 DNA is TGTGCCAGCAGCCTCACAGTGGCCGGGAACTCTTTAGGCAATGAGCAGTTCTTC. Its protein is CASSLTVAGNSLGNEQFF.

This chain joins TRBV6-2 or TRBV6-3 and TRBJ2-1; TRBD2 agrees at 7 bases. This CDR3 region has 16 residues. Unmatched junction bases numbered 4, after V lost 0 bases and J lost 2 bases. CDR1 is MNHEY and CDR2 is SVGEGT in the germline V gene. CDR3 in amino acids: CASSYSMLAAYNEQFF. The CDR3 nucleotides read TGTGCCAGCAGTTACTCGATGCTAGCGGCCTACAATGAGCAGTTCTTC.

The chain has TRBV5-1 and TRBJ1-1, with a possible D match to TRBD1 (6 bases). V lost 5 bases, J lost 4 bases, and 18 bases lay in between. The CDR3 runs to 15 residues. CDR1 SGHRS and CDR2 YFSETQ come from the germline V gene. CDR3 in DNA: TGCGCCAGCAGTAAGGAAGGTCAAGGGGGCACTGAAGCTTTCTTT. Its translation: CASSKEGQGGTEAFF. Together with reference TRBV5-1 and TRBJ1-1, the CDR3 gives the full variable domain: KAGVTQTPRYLIKTRGQQVTLSCSPISGHRSVSWYQQTPGQGLQFLFEYFSETQRNKGNFPGRFSGRQFSNSRSEMNVSTLELGDSALYLCASSKEGQGGTEAFFGQGTRLTVV.

The count of this clone is one. The chain employs TRBV15 and TRBJ2-5; 7 positions match TRBD2. Germline lookup yields CDR1 LNHNV and CDR2 YYDKDF (reference sequence). V was pared by 2 bases and J by 5 bases, with 11 bases of the junction left unmatched. This CDR3 contains 16 residues. The CDR3 DNA reads TGTGCCACCAGCAGATTCACCTTTTGGGGAGGGGAGACCCAGTACTTC. It specifies CATSRFTFWGGETQYF.

This chain uses TRBV6-2 or TRBV6-3 with TRBJ2-7, with 13 bases matching TRBD2. Germline assignment: CDR1 MNHEY and CDR2 SVGEGT. V shed 4 bases, J shed 4 bases, and the junction held 1 base outside the gene matches. This CDR3 contains 14 residues. CDR3 protein: CASSLLAGGYEQYV. The CDR3 region has the DNA TGTGCCAGCAGTTTACTAGCGGGAGGGTACGAGCAGTACGTC.

The gene calls are TRBV7-9 and TRBJ2-5; 8 positions match TRBD2. V lost 5 bases, J lost 4 bases, and 12 bases stayed unmatched. Germline assignment: CDR1 SEHNR and CDR2 FQNEAQ (reference sequence). The CDR3 covers 16 residues. The CDR3 DNA is TGTGCCAGCAGCCCCACCGGGAGGGGACGGATAGAGACCCAGTACTTC. Residues: CASSPTGRGRIETQYF.

The chain is built from TRBV7-2 and TRBJ1-2; 7 bases agree with TRBD1. After removal of 2 bases from V and 3 bases from J, the junction contained 9 bases not matched to a gene. Germline CDR1 SGHTA, CDR2 FQGNSA. The CDR3 has 16 residues. CDR3 sequence: CASSLKGGQQYYGYTF. CDR3 nucleotide sequence: TGTGCCAGCAGCTTAAAAGGGGGCCAGCAGTACTATGGCTACACCTTC.